This paragraph reports one TCR beta chain. Extracted from the samples, RNA was reverse transcribed into cDNA to serve as the sequencing template. TCRdb keeps only in-frame clones here, not all; method: immunoSEQ multiplex PCR. The data show fewer than 110,000 clones, almost 60% seen once. The trim removed 2 bases at V and 3 bases at J, leaving 11 bases unmatched. This CDR3 is built from 18 residues. Per germline, CDR1 LGHNT and CDR2 FRNRAP. The treatment denotes: oral pan-JAK inhibitor, 5-10 mg twice daily. The sample comes from a study of CD8+ T cells in alopecia areata. The chain combines TRBV12-5 with TRBJ2-5; 11 bases are shared with TRBD2. The receptor comes from a human donor with alopecia areata. The material was CD8+ T cells sorted from blood, obtained between weeks 55 and 65, from a patient treated with tofacitinib. CDR3 DNA: TGTGCTAGTGGTTTGACCTGGATACTAGCGGGGGTGGAAGAGACCCAGTACTTC. It translates to CASGLTWILAGVEETQYF.